This TCR beta chain appears in the sequencing data of a study of cytomegalovirus exposure and HLA in healthy donors. Study-wide results and caveats: Some TCR beta chains (around 160 of them) were listed as cytomegalovirus-associated. For most TCR sequences rarity was the rule, although some public TCRs occurred in many donors.

Clones were read by immunoSEQ multiplex PCR, and TCRdb kept only the in-frame ones, dropping some. The sample holds 200,000 or so clones, over 65% seen once. A note on this clone: Antigen unknown.

CDR1 is LGHNA and CDR2 is YNFKEQ in the germline V gene. The CDR3 runs to 14 residues. V dropped 4 bases and J dropped 2 bases, with 12 bases sitting between them. The donors were members of the roughly 120-subject validation cohort (separate from the 666-subject first cohort). The chain combines TRBV4-2 with TRBJ2-7; D not certain. The TCR originated in a man aged 18 to 30 in good health and CMV-seropositive. The sample was PBMCs. The CDR3 nucleotides are TGTGCCAGCAGCCCCCGACTTGACGCCTACGAGCAGTACTTC. Protein product: CASSPRLDAYEQYF.